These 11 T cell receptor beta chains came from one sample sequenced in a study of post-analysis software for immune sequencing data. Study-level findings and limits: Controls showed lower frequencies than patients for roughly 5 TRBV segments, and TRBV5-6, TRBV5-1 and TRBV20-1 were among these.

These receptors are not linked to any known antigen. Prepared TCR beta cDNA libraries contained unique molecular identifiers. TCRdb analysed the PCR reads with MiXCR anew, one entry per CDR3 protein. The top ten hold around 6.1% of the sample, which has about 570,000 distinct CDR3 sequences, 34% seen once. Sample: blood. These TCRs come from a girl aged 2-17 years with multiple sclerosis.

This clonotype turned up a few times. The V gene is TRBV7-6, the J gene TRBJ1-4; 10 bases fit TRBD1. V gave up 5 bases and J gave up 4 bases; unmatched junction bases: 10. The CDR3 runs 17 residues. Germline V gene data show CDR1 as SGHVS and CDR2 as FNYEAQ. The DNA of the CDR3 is TGTGCCAGCAGCCCCCGGACAGGGGGGCCTCTTAATGAAAAACTGTTTTTT. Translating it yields CASSPRTGGPLNEKLFF.

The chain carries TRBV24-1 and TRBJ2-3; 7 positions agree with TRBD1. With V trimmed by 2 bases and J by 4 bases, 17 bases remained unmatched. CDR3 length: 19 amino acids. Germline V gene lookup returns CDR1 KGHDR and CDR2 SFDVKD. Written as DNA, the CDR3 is TGTGCCACCAGTGATTCCTACCCCACCAGGGGGAGAAGGCCAGATACGCAGTATTTT. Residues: CATSDSYPTRGRRPDTQYF.

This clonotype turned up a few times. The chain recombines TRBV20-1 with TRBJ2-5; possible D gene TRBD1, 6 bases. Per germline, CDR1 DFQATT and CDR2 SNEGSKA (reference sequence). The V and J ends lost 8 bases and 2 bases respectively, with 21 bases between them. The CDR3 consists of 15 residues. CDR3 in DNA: TGCAGTACCCCAGGTCGAGCCGGGACACAAGAGACCCAGTACTTC. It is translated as CSTPGRAGTQETQYF.

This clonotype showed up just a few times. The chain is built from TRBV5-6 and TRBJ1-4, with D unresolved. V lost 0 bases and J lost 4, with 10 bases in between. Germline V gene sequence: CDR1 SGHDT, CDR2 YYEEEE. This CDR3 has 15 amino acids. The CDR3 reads CASSLDGLINEKLFF. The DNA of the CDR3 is TGTGCCAGCAGCTTGGATGGACTGATTAATGAAAAACTGTTTTTT.

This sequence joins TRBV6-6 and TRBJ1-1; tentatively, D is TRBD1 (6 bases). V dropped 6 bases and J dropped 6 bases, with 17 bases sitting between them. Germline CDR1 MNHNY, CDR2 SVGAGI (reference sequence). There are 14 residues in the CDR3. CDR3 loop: CASRRRDKSPEAFF. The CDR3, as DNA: TGTGCCAGCAGACGCCGGGACAAGAGTCCTGAAGCTTTCTTT.

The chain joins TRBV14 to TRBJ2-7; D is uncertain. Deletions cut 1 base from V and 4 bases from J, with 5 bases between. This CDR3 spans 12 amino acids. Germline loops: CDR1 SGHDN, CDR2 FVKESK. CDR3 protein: CASSQVVYEQYF. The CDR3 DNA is TGTGCCAGCAGCCAAGTGGTTTACGAGCAGTACTTC.

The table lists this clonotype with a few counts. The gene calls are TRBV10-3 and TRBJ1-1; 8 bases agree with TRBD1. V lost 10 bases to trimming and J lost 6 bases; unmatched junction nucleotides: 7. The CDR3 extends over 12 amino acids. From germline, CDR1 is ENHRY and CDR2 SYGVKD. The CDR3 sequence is CATREDRAEAFF. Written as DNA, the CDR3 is TGTGCCACCAGGGAGGACAGGGCTGAAGCTTTCTTT.

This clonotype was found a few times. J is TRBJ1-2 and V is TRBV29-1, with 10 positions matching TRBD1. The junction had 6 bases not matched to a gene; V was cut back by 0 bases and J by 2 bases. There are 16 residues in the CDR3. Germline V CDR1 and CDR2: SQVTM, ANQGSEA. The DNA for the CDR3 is TGCAGCGTTGAAGATCGCGGGACAGGGGCCAACTATGGCTACACCTTC. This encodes CSVEDRGTGANYGYTF. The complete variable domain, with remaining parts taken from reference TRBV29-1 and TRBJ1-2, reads SAVISQKPSRDICQRGTSLTIQCQVDSQVTMMFWYRQQPGQSLTLIATANQGSEATYESGFVIDKFPISRPNLTFSTLTVSNMSPEDSSIYLCSVEDRGTGANYGYTFGSGTRLTVV.

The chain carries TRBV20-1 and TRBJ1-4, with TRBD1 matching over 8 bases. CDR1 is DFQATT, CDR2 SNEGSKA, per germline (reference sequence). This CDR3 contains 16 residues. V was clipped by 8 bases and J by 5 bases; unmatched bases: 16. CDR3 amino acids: CSTIIPRTGLNEKLFF. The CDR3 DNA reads TGCAGTACTATAATCCCGAGGACAGGGTTGAATGAAAAACTGTTTTTT.

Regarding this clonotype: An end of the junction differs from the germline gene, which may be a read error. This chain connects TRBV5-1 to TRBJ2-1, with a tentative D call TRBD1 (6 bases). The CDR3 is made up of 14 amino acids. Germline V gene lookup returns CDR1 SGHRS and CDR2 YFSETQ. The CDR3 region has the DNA TGCGTCAGCAGCTTGGGGGCCCCTTACAATGAGCAGTTCTTC. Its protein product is CVSSLGAPYNEQFF.

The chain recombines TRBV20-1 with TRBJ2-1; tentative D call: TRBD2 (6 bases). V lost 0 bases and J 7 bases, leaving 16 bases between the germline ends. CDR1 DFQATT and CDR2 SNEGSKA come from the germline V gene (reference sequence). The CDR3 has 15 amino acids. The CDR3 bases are TGCAGTGCTAGAGAACGACTGATCAGCGGGAATGAGCAGTTCTTC. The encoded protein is CSARERLISGNEQFF.